This is a list of T cell receptor beta chains from one sample in a study of cytomegalovirus exposure and HLA in healthy donors. Sequencing used immunoSEQ multiplex PCR; TCRdb keeps in-frame clones, though not all of them. The sample has around 130,000 clones, and its top ten clones hold roughly 2%. The specimen sequenced was PBMCs. These TCRs come from a woman aged 55-70 years in good health and CMV-seronegative. Each CDR3 is given with its conserved first and last residue. D genes are given only for firm matches.

d_gene	v_gene	j_gene	CDR3nt	CDR3aa
.	TRBV18	TRBJ2-7	TGTGCCAGCTCACCAGTCAAGCCCTACGAGCAGTACTTC	CASSPVKPYEQYF
.	TRBV15	TRBJ2-7	TGTGCCACCAGAGAGGGGACTGGCACCTACGAGCAGTACTTC	CATREGTGTYEQYF
TRBD1	TRBV5-1	TRBJ1-1	TGCGCCAGCAGCTTAACAGGGGTAGTGAACACTGAAGCTTTCTTT	CASSLTGVVNTEAFF
.	TRBV5-4	TRBJ2-3	TGTGCCAGTTCCCAAGGAGCTGGAGATACGCAGTATTTT	CASSQGAGDTQYF
.	TRBV7-3	TRBJ2-3	TGTGCCAGCAGCTTGGGCCGCACAGATACGCAGTATTTT	CASSLGRTDTQYF
.	TRBV27	TRBJ2-2	TGTGCCAGCAGTTTAAAAGGTAGCGGGTGGGGGCCCGTGGCCGGGGAGCTGTTTTTT	CASSLKGSGWGPVAGELFF
.	TRBV2	TRBJ2-5	TGTGCCAGCTCCAGGGTGACCCAGTACTTC	CASSRVTQYF
.	TRBV19	TRBJ1-1	TGTGCCAGTAGTGCGCAGGGGAACACTGAAGCTTTCTTT	CASSAQGNTEAFF
.	TRBV6-1	TRBJ2-3	TGTGCCAGCAGTCCGGCGGGGATAACAGATACGCAGTATTTT	CASSPAGITDTQYF
.	TRBV19	TRBJ2-1	TGTGCCAGTAGCTACTACAATGAGCAGTTCTTC	CASSYYNEQFF
TRBD1	TRBV4-1	TRBJ1-6	TGCGCCAGCAGCCAACTCGGGACAGTCCATAATTCACCCCTCCACTTT	CASSQLGTVHNSPLHF
.	TRBV29-1	TRBJ1-1	TGCAGCGTCCGAAGATTGGGGGGGACTGAAGCTTTCTTT	CSVRRLGGTEAFF
.	TRBV29-1	TRBJ2-7	TGCAGCGTTGAATGGCCACAGGGTCTTTCCTACGAGCAGTACTTC	CSVEWPQGLSYEQYF
.	TRBV10-3	TRBJ2-1	TGTGCCACGTCCGACGGGACTTACAATGAGCAGTTCTTC	CATSDGTYNEQFF
.	TRBV11-1	TRBJ2-7	TGTGCCAGCAGCCAGAGAGGTATTGGCGGGACGCCGTACGAGCAGTACTTC	CASSQRGIGGTPYEQYF
.	TRBV5-1	TRBJ2-1	TGCGCCAGCAGCTGGGGGTCTAGCGTCAGCTCCTACAATGAGCAGTTCTTC	CASSWGSSVSSYNEQFF
TRBD2	TRBV4-1	TRBJ2-1	TGCGCCAGCAGCCAGAACGCCCTAGCGGGACCATACAATGAGCAGTTCTTC	CASSQNALAGPYNEQFF
.	TRBV7-6	TRBJ2-1	TGTGCCAGCAGCTTAGCGAGGGCGACGCGGCAAGATGGTTACAATGAGCAGTTCTTC	CASSLARATRQDGYNEQFF
.	TRBV7-9	TRBJ2-7	TGTGCCAGCAGCTTAGCCAGCGACTACGAGCAGTACTTC	CASSLASDYEQYF
.	TRBV30	TRBJ1-5	TGTGCCTGGAGTAGAAGCGGGCGGTCTAGCAATCAGCCCCAGCATTTT	CAWSRSGRSSNQPQHF
.	TRBV7-7	TRBJ2-6	TGTGCTAGCAGCCCCCGTTTCTTTACTGGGGCCAACGTCCTGACTTTC	CASSPRFFTGANVLTF
.	TRBV2	TRBJ2-7	TGTGCCAGCGAAGGGGGGGGCTCCTACGAGCAGTACTTC	CASEGGGSYEQYF
.	TRBV28	TRBJ1-6	TGTGCCAGTCAAAGGGGCTCACCCCTCCACTTT	CASQRGSPLHF
TRBD2	TRBV4-1	TRBJ2-1	TGCGCCAGCAGCCCAGGAGGGCTAGCGGGGCGCAATGAGCAGTTCTTC	CASSPGGLAGRNEQFF
.	TRBV2	TRBJ2-7	TGTGCCAGCAGTGAGCGACACTCTAAATCCTACGAGCAGTACTTC	CASSERHSKSYEQYF
.	TRBV28	TRBJ1-4	TGTGCCAGCAGCTCTGCTACGGATGAAAAACTGTTTTTT	CASSSATDEKLFF
TRBD1	TRBV7-9	TRBJ1-2	TGTGCCAGCAGCTTCCGGGACAGTAACTATGGCTACACCTTC	CASSFRDSNYGYTF
TRBD1	TRBV5-1	TRBJ2-1	TGCGCCAGCAGCTATGGACAGGGAGGGCAGTTCTTC	CASSYGQGGQFF
.	TRBV18	TRBJ1-2	TGTGCCAGCTCACCACAGGAGGCCCGACGGGGGGTGTATGGCTACACCTTC	CASSPQEARRGVYGYTF
.	TRBV29-1	TRBJ2-5	TGCAGCGTCTCCCCTGAGGAGACCCAGTACTTC	CSVSPEETQYF
TRBD1	TRBV9	TRBJ2-7	TGTGCCAGCAGCGTAGGCGGGACAGGGAACTACGAGCAGTACTTC	CASSVGGTGNYEQYF